One sample yielded the 30 T cell receptor beta chains listed below, sequenced in a study of PD-L1 blockade in urothelial cancer. Time point in this sample: peripheral blood 6 weeks after treatment start. Using immunoSEQ multiplex PCR, the repertoire was profiled, and TCRdb retains in-frame clones only, with some absent. This repertoire shows about 43,000 clones, roughly 80% found once; its top ten account for approximately 16%. The material sequenced was PBMCs, taken around atezolizumab (anti-PD-L1) treatment. The receptors were sampled from a man in his 60s with urothelial cancer.

The chain uses TRBV5-4 and TRBJ2-3, with D unclear. The V end was cut by 0 bases, the J end by 1 base, with 9 bases between. CDR1 is SGHNT, CDR2 YYREEE, per germline (reference sequence). The CDR3 has 15 residues. The CDR3 DNA follows: TGTGCCAGCAGCTTGGCGCGTCGGGGCACAGATACGCAGTATTTT. This encodes CASSLARRGTDTQYF. Based on the CDR3 plus reference TRBV5-4 and TRBJ2-3, the full variable domain is ETGVTQSPTHLIKTRGQQVTLRCSSQSGHNTVSWYQQALGQGPQFIFQYYREEENGRGNFPPRFSGLQFPNYSSELNVNALELDDSALYLCASSLARRGTDTQYFGPGTRLTVL.

V gene TRBV4-1 combines with J gene TRBJ2-5; D is perhaps TRBD2 (7 bases). V lost 1 base and J lost 1, with 13 bases in between. This CDR3 region has 16 residues. Looked up from germline, CDR1 is MGHRA and CDR2 is YSYEKL. In DNA form, the CDR3 reads TGCGCCAGCAGCCAAGTTGAGGGGGGGGGCCAAGAGACCCAGTACTTC. Translation: CASSQVEGGGQETQYF.

This chain joins TRBV15 and TRBJ2-1; 11 positions agree with TRBD1. The J segment lost 7 bases and the V segment lost 2 bases, leaving 7 bases of the junction unmatched. The CDR3 spans 16 residues. Germline V gene data show CDR1 as LNHNV and CDR2 as YYDKDF (reference sequence). CDR3 region: CATSRSGTGGRNEQFF. CDR3 DNA sequence: TGTGCCACCAGCAGATCCGGGACAGGGGGGCGGAATGAGCAGTTCTTC.

V is TRBV5-6 and J is TRBJ2-1, with 9 bases fitting TRBD1. The CDR3 covers 16 residues. The ends lost 2 bases at V and 7 bases at J; junction bases unmatched: 10. Germline-derived CDR1 and CDR2 are SGHDT and YYEEEE. In nucleotides, the CDR3 is TGTGCCAGCAGCTTCCGGGACAGGGCAGGGGGAAATGAGCAGTTCTTC. Residues: CASSFRDRAGGNEQFF.

The chain has TRBV6-1 and TRBJ2-7, with D possibly TRBD1 on 5 matching bases. Germline V CDR1 and CDR2: MNHNS, SASEGT. The germline V and J ends were trimmed by 4 bases and 4 bases, with 14 bases remaining between them. The CDR3 sequence is 14 residues long. CDR3 protein: CASSAARQTYEQYF. In DNA, the CDR3 is TGTGCCAGCAGTGCTGCGAGACAGACTTACGAGCAGTACTTC.

V gene TRBV6-1 combines with J gene TRBJ2-2, with TRBD2 matching 9 bases. J was trimmed by 7 bases and V by 2 bases; bases with no gene match: 8. CDR3 length equals 16 residues. Looked up from germline, CDR1 is MNHNS and CDR2 is SASEGT. CDR3 in DNA: TGTGCCAGCAGTGAACATCCTAGCGGGGAGAGCGGGGAGCTGTTTTTT. Translating gives CASSEHPSGESGELFF.

The chain has TRBV5-1 and TRBJ1-6; TRBD1 agrees at 9 bases. CDR3 size: 15 residues. After removal of 4 bases from V and 7 bases from J, the junction contained 6 bases not matched to a gene. CDR1 and CDR2 from the germline V gene are SGHRS and YFSETQ. In DNA form, the CDR3 reads TGCGCCAGCAGCCCCACAGGGGGCGCAAATTCACCCCTCCACTTT. Translation gives CASSPTGGANSPLHF.

The gene calls are TRBV11-2 and TRBJ2-7, with D possibly being TRBD1 (6 bases). The length of the CDR3 is 14 residues. Germline V lookup: CDR1 SGHAT, CDR2 FQNNGV. V gave up 0 bases and J gave up 3 bases, with 9 bases separating them. The CDR3 DNA sequence: TGTGCCAGCAGCTTAGAAGGGGGAAACTACGAGCAGTACTTC. Translated, it gives CASSLEGGNYEQYF. Looking up the rest from reference TRBV11-2 and TRBJ2-7 gives the full variable domain: EAGVAQSPRYKIIEKRQSVAFWCNPISGHATLYWYQQILGQGPKLLIQFQNNGVVDDSQLPKDRFSAERLKGVDSTLKIQPAKLEDSAVYLCASSLEGGNYEQYFGPGTRLTVT.

The V call is TRBV7-9, the J call TRBJ1-4; 7 nucleotides align to TRBD1. This CDR3 has 17 residues. The junction had 15 bases not matched to a gene; V was cut back by 5 bases and J by 6 bases. Germline V gene sequence: CDR1 SEHNR, CDR2 FQNEAQ (reference sequence). The CDR3 spells CASSTTGAGDSDEKLFF. CDR3 nucleotide sequence: TGTGCCAGCAGCACGACCGGGGCAGGGGACAGCGATGAAAAACTGTTTTTT.

This clone was picked up one time. V gene TRBV28 combines with J gene TRBJ2-1; D might be TRBD1 (6 bases). The CDR3 runs 13 residues. Germline lookup yields CDR1 MDHEN and CDR2 SYDVKM. V shed 9 bases and J shed 6 bases, with 15 bases lying between them. CDR3 nucleotides: TGTGCCAGTACAGGGTTTCCGGTCAATGAGCAGTTCTTC. Protein sequence: CASTGFPVNEQFF.

This rearrangement joins TRBV4-1 to TRBJ1-3; 7 bases agree with TRBD1. CDR1 MGHRA and CDR2 YSYEKL come from the germline V gene. The CDR3 is 18 amino acids. Trimming took 4 bases from V and 1 from J; bases not matched to a gene: 13. CDR3 protein: CASSRGSLGGRSGNTIYF. The CDR3 DNA is TGCGCCAGCAGCCGAGGGTCCTTAGGGGGCCGTTCTGGAAACACCATATATTTT.

The chain has TRBV2 and TRBJ2-1; TRBD2 matches 9 bases. Germline CDR1 reads SNHLY; CDR2 reads FYNNEI. This CDR3 has 18 residues. V was pared by 5 bases and J by 1 base, with 12 bases of the junction left unmatched. CDR3 DNA sequence: TGTGCCAGCAGTCTCCAGCGGGGGGCGGAAACGTCCTACAATGAGCAGTTCTTC. This sequence encodes CASSLQRGAETSYNEQFF.

V usage is TRBV5-1 and J usage is TRBJ2-7, with TRBD2 as a possible D gene (5 bases). Deletions cut 0 bases from V and 6 bases from J, with 13 bases between. This CDR3 is 14 amino acids long. Germline V gives CDR1 SGHRS, CDR2 YFSETQ. DNA for the CDR3: TGCGCCAGCAGCTTGGGGTTTCCGGGAAGCGAGCAGTACTTC. It is translated as CASSLGFPGSEQYF.

The sample holds one count of this clone. The genes are TRBV6-5 and TRBJ1-1; D unclear. Per the germline V gene, CDR1 is MNHEY and CDR2 is SVGAGI. Trimming stripped 0 bases from V and 7 bases from J, with 18 bases between. This CDR3 has 16 amino acids. CDR3 coding DNA: TGTGCCAGCAGTTACTCGATCCGATCCGGGTCGGTTGAAGCTTTCTTT. This translates into CASSYSIRSGSVEAFF.

V gene TRBV4-1 combines with J gene TRBJ1-2; possible D gene TRBD1, 6 bases. The germline V gene has CDR1 MGHRA and CDR2 YSYEKL. V was pared by 4 bases and J by 6 bases, with 15 bases between. CDR3 length: 14 residues. The CDR3 DNA follows: TGCGCCAGCAGCCGCCCGGGGGGGGCTGATGGCTACACCTTC. Amino acids: CASSRPGGADGYTF.

This chain uses TRBV30 with TRBJ1-4, with 9 bases fitting TRBD1. Per the germline V gene, CDR1 is GTSNPN and CDR2 is SVGIG (reference sequence). J was trimmed by 6 bases and V by 2 bases; bases with no gene match: 7. This CDR3 is 15 amino acids long. CDR3 residues: CAWSYSDRGDEKLFF. The CDR3 nucleotides are TGTGCCTGGAGTTACTCAGACAGGGGGGATGAAAAACTGTTTTTT. Full variable domain (rest looked up from reference TRBV30 and TRBJ1-4): SQTIHQWPATLVQPVGSPLSLECTVEGTSNPNLYWYRQAAGRGLQLLFYSVGIGQISSEVPQNLSASRPQDRQFILSSKKLLLSDSGFYLCAWSYSDRGDEKLFFGSGTQLSVL.

V gene TRBV19 combines with J gene TRBJ1-1, with D tentatively TRBD1 (5 bases). CDR3 length: 11 residues. Trimming took off 10 bases at V and 1 base at J, with 7 bases between the two ends. Germline CDR1 is LNHDA and CDR2 is SQIVND (reference sequence). CDR3 protein: CATTGNTEAFF. The CDR3 bases are TGTGCCACTACAGGGAACACTGAAGCTTTCTTT. Together with reference TRBV19 and TRBJ1-1, the CDR3 gives the full variable domain: DGGITQSPKYLFRKEGQNVTLSCEQNLNHDAMYWYRQDPGQGLRLIYYSQIVNDFQKGDIAEGYSVSREKKESFPLTVTSAQKNPTAFYLCATTGNTEAFFGQGTRLTVV.

This clone was counted between two and nine times. The V gene is TRBV30, the J gene TRBJ2-5; TRBD1 matches 11 bases. The germline CDR1 and CDR2 sequences are GTSNPN and SVGIG (reference sequence). The CDR3 runs 13 residues. J was trimmed by 4 bases and V by 5 bases; bases with no gene match: 3. This CDR3 reads CAWAGTGGETQYF. CDR3 sequence (DNA): TGTGCCTGGGCCGGGACAGGGGGAGAGACCCAGTACTTC.

The table lists this clone with a few counts. The junction and the germline gene differ at one end; a read error may be behind it. The chain uses TRBV7-7 and TRBJ2-3, with 7 nucleotides matching TRBD1. The CDR3 loop spans 13 amino acids. Germline loops: CDR1 SSHAT, CDR2 FNYEAQ (reference sequence). For the CDR3, the DNA is TGTGCTAGCAGCCCATACGGGACAGCAACGCAGTATTTT. Its translation is CASSPYGTATQYF.

This clone was observed a handful of times. V and J are TRBV5-1 and TRBJ2-1, with D perhaps TRBD2 (6 bases). The CDR3 has 17 amino acids. CDR1 and CDR2 (germline): SGHRS, YFSETQ. Deletions cut 4 bases from V and 0 bases from J, with 17 bases between. The CDR3 sequence: CASSPTGDRYSYNEQFF. The CDR3 DNA is TGCGCCAGCAGCCCCACGGGAGACAGATACTCCTACAATGAGCAGTTCTTC.

J is TRBJ2-7 and V is TRBV10-2; D may be TRBD2 (5 bases). V was pared by 6 bases and J by 2 bases, with 11 bases between. Germline V gene data show CDR1 as WSHSY and CDR2 as SAAADI. This CDR3 comprises 13 residues. The CDR3 loop is CASSLPGTYEQYF. The CDR3 DNA is TGCGCCAGCAGCCTACCGGGGACCTACGAGCAGTACTTC.

The chain combines TRBV7-9 with TRBJ1-2; 8 bases line up with TRBD1. The germline CDR1 and CDR2 sequences are SEHNR and FQNEAQ (reference sequence). The CDR3 spans 16 residues. The J segment lost 5 bases and the V segment lost 5 bases, leaving 13 bases of the junction unmatched. CDR3 sequence (DNA): TGTGCCAGCAGCCAGGATAAGACAGGGGATTCTTATGGCTACACCTTC. Protein sequence: CASSQDKTGDSYGYTF.

The V call is TRBV15, the J call TRBJ1-1; TRBD1 matches at 8 bases. The junction had 5 bases not matched to a gene; V was cut back by 1 base and J by 1 base. Germline V gene data show CDR1 as LNHNV and CDR2 as YYDKDF (reference sequence). The CDR3 has 16 amino acids. CDR3 in DNA: TGTGCCACCAGCAGAGTGCGGCAGGGGGCGAACACTGAAGCTTTCTTT. Protein sequence: CATSRVRQGANTEAFF.

This chain links TRBV7-3 with TRBJ2-1, with 7 bases matching TRBD2. V lost 0 bases and J lost 0; bases outside the gene matches: 2. Germline CDR1 is SGHTA and CDR2 is FQGTGA. The CDR3 contains 16 residues. In DNA, the CDR3 is TGTGCCAGCAGCTTAACCGGGGGGAGCTCCTACAATGAGCAGTTCTTC. This translates into CASSLTGGSSYNEQFF.

J is TRBJ2-3 and V is TRBV7-8; weak D call: TRBD1 (6 bases). Germline V gene lookup returns CDR1 SGHVS and CDR2 FQNEAQ. CDR3 length equals 15 residues. V gave up 5 bases and J gave up 0 bases, with 12 bases separating them. CDR3 sequence: CASSLDSSSTDTQYF. The CDR3 DNA sequence: TGTGCCAGCAGCCTGGACAGCTCTAGCACAGATACGCAGTATTTT.

This chain uses TRBV19 with TRBJ2-5; TRBD1 matches 7 bases. Germline trimming cut 6 bases from V and 2 bases from J; bases unmatched to any gene: 3. The length of the CDR3 is 13 residues. Per germline, CDR1 LNHDA and CDR2 SQIVND (reference sequence). The CDR3 DNA reads as TGTGCCAGTAGAAAGGACAGGCAAGAGACCCAGTACTTC. Protein sequence: CASRKDRQETQYF.

The CDR3 sequence is CATRGGTGKTGELFF. CDR3 in DNA: TGTGCCACCCGGGGTGGGACAGGGAAGACCGGGGAGCTGTTTTTT. The V call is TRBV10-3, the J call TRBJ2-2; 9 bases map to TRBD1. The junction had 11 bases not matched to a gene; V was cut back by 10 bases and J by 5 bases. CDR3 length: 15 amino acids. Germline CDR1 and CDR2: ENHRY and SYGVKD.

This sequence joins TRBV30 and TRBJ2-7; D is undetermined. CDR1 and CDR2 (germline): GTSNPN, SVGIG (reference sequence). V lost 7 bases and J lost 7, with 14 bases in between. The CDR3 consists of 11 residues. CDR3 residues: CASGSWREQYF. The DNA of the CDR3 is TGTGCCTCCGGGTCCTGGCGGGAGCAGTACTTC. Full variable domain (missing parts from reference TRBV30 and TRBJ2-7): SQTIHQWPATLVQPVGSPLSLECTVEGTSNPNLYWYRQAAGRGLQLLFYSVGIGQISSEVPQNLSASRPQDRQFILSSKKLLLSDSGFYLCASGSWREQYFGPGTRLTVT.

The rearrangement joins TRBV4-1 to TRBJ1-1; possible D gene TRBD1, 5 bases. V dropped 0 bases and J dropped 0 bases, with 11 bases sitting between them. The CDR3 totals 16 residues. Germline values: CDR1 MGHRA, CDR2 YSYEKL. Here the CDR3 DNA reads TGCGCCAGCAGCCAAGACGAAGGGGCTTTGAACACTGAAGCTTTCTTT. This codes for CASSQDEGALNTEAFF.

The V call is TRBV4-1, the J call TRBJ1-6, with 8 positions matching TRBD1. In germline, CDR1 is MGHRA, CDR2 YSYEKL. This CDR3 is 16 amino acids long. V shed 3 bases, J shed 5 bases, and the junction held 6 bases outside the gene matches. Here the CDR3 reads CASSQRTDRDNSPLHF. The CDR3, as DNA: TGCGCCAGCAGCCAGCGGACGGACAGGGATAATTCACCCCTCCACTTT.